These 5 T cell receptor beta chains came from one sample sequenced in a study of blood T cell repertoires in COVID-19. Here immunoSEQ multiplex PCR was the method, and the copy in TCRdb shows in-frame clones only, minus some. This sample has about 260,000 clones, with roughly 82% found just once. The sample comprised PBMCs or T cells enriched from blood (not recorded which). Receptors were obtained from a woman aged 50 to 60 who had recovered from COVID-19.

The rearrangement uses TRBV11-2 and TRBJ2-5, with a tentative D call TRBD2 (7 bases). CDR1 is SGHAT and CDR2 is FQNNGV in the germline V gene. This CDR3 spans 14 amino acids. With 3 bases removed from V and 3 bases from J, the gap between germline ends came to 11 bases. The CDR3 here is CASSLGGLKETQYF. Here the CDR3 DNA reads TGTGCCAGCAGCTTGGGGGGGCTAAAAGAGACCCAGTACTTC.

The CDR3 DNA reads as TGTGCCAGCTCACCAAGTCTAGCGGGAGCAGGGTACGAGCAGTACTTC. The encoded protein is CASSPSLAGAGYEQYF. The rearrangement joins TRBV18 to TRBJ2-7, with 10 bases matching TRBD2. Looked up from germline, CDR1 is KGHSH and CDR2 is LQKENI. This CDR3 contains 16 residues. V shed 2 bases, J shed 4 bases, and the junction held 8 bases outside the gene matches.

The CDR3: CTSSQEWPCGPLHF. In DNA, the CDR3 is TGCACCAGCAGCCAAGAGTGGCCTTGTGGACCCCTCCACTTT. The V gene is TRBV1, the J gene TRBJ1-6; the table's TRBD1 call for D was not verified on the DNA. TRBV1 is reported as a pseudogene. This CDR3 contains 14 residues.

The chain is built from TRBV27 and TRBJ2-4; D might be TRBD2 (6 bases). Germline V gene data show CDR1 as MNHEY and CDR2 as SMNVEV (reference sequence). This CDR3 contains 15 residues. Trimming took off 3 bases at V and 1 base at J, with 10 bases between the two ends. Here the CDR3 DNA reads TGTGCCAGCAGTTTGGGACTCTCGGCCAAAAACATTCAGTACTTC. Residues: CASSLGLSAKNIQYF.

This sequence joins TRBV28 and TRBJ2-7; no reliable D call. V was trimmed by 3 bases and J by 3 bases, leaving 9 bases between them. CDR1 is MDHEN and CDR2 is SYDVKM in the germline V gene. This CDR3 has 13 residues. The CDR3 protein is CASSLGSRYEQYF. The CDR3, as DNA: TGTGCCAGCAGTTTGGGCAGCCGCTACGAGCAGTACTTC.